The 15 T cell receptor beta chains presented below share a single source sample, sequenced in a study of CD8 T cells in ankylosing spondylitis. General observations from the study: There was a TCR beta motif, made of several highly homologous variants, that appeared characteristic of ankylosing spondylitis blood.

Their target antigens are unknown. MiXCR was run by TCRdb on the 5' RACE reads, yielding one entry per CDR3 protein. This table has around 770,000 distinct CDR3 sequences, about 11% appearing once. The sample consisted of blood, either unsorted or a sorted T cell fraction (not recorded which). Receptor source: a male donor with ankylosing spondylitis.

This clonotype occurred many times. The chain couples TRBV24-1 to TRBJ2-1, with TRBD2 identical over 11 bases. Trimming cost V 4 bases and J 7 bases; bases outside gene matches: 8. The germline V gene encodes CDR1 KGHDR and CDR2 SFDVKD. This CDR3 is built from 16 residues. Here the CDR3 reads CATSDRRLAGKNEQFF. The CDR3 DNA follows: TGTGCCACCAGTGACCGTCGACTAGCGGGAAAGAATGAGCAGTTCTTC.

In its sample, this clonotype was seen a few times. The chain is built from TRBV7-2 and TRBJ2-5; D gene uncertain. Trimming took 5 bases from V and 0 from J, leaving 10 bases between them. This CDR3 has 14 amino acids. In germline, CDR1 is SGHTA, CDR2 FQGNSA. CDR3 sequence (DNA): TGTGCCAGCAGCCAAACCTCCCACCAAGAGACCCAGTACTTC. Its translation is CASSQTSHQETQYF.

The chain has TRBV20-1 and TRBJ2-1; possibly TRBD1 for D (6 bases). CDR1 and CDR2 (germline): DFQATT, SNEGSKA (reference sequence). The germline V and J ends were trimmed by 0 bases and 3 bases, with 12 bases remaining between them. This CDR3 spans 15 amino acids. CDR3 nucleotides: TGCAGTGCTAGAGACCGGGACAACCTCTACAATGAGCAGTTCTTC. Amino acid sequence: CSARDRDNLYNEQFF.

The chain's CDR3 is CASSPARSGANVLTF. The CDR3 nucleotides read TGTGCCAGCTCACCGGCTCGATCTGGGGCCAACGTCCTGACTTTC. The rearrangement links TRBV18 to TRBJ2-6; D is uncertain. Trimming took 3 bases from V and 1 from J, leaving 7 bases between them. Germline assignment: CDR1 KGHSH and CDR2 LQKENI. The CDR3 length is 15 residues.

This clonotype was observed a few times. The V call is TRBV6-1, the J call TRBJ1-2, with 10 bases aligning to TRBD1. Germline trimming cut 9 bases from V and 2 bases from J; bases unmatched to any gene: 12. This CDR3 has 16 residues. CDR1 is MNHNS and CDR2 is SASEGT in the germline V gene. The CDR3 protein is CASGTREGQGNYGYTF. The CDR3 bases are TGTGCCAGTGGGACAAGGGAGGGACAGGGGAACTATGGCTACACCTTC.

This chain uses TRBV20-1 with TRBJ2-1, with 11 positions matching TRBD1. This CDR3 has 13 residues. V trimming: 5 bases; J trimming: 8 bases; junction bases outside the gene matches: 5. Germline CDR1 is DFQATT and CDR2 is SNEGSKA (reference sequence). This CDR3 is CSASGQGAYEQFF. As DNA, the CDR3 is TGCAGTGCTTCCGGACAGGGGGCGTATGAGCAGTTCTTC.

This clonotype turned up a few times. This chain uses TRBV6-2 or TRBV6-3 with TRBJ2-7, with TRBD2 as a possible D gene (6 bases). The germline V and J ends were trimmed by 0 bases and 5 bases, with 20 bases remaining between them. The CDR3 contains 17 residues. The germline V gene encodes CDR1 MNHEY and CDR2 SVGEGT. The CDR3 protein is CASSYSVLLATNHEQYF. The CDR3, as DNA: TGTGCCAGCAGTTACTCTGTATTGCTAGCGACGAACCACGAGCAGTACTTC.

Concerning this clonotype: The junction departs from the called germline gene at one end, perhaps through a read error. The chain couples TRBV5-6 to TRBJ2-3; D not certain. CDR3 size: 15 residues. Looked up from germline, CDR1 is SGHDT and CDR2 is YYEEEE. The CDR3 DNA reads TGTGCCAGCACCACGCCGGACGGAAGGAGAGATACGCAGTCTTTT. Its protein product is CASTTPDGRRDTQSF.

V gene TRBV6-1 combines with J gene TRBJ2-7; 8 nucleotides match TRBD1. The V gene's germline CDR1 is MNHNS and CDR2 SASEGT. The junction had 6 bases not matched to a gene; V was cut back by 6 bases and J by 2 bases. The CDR3 consists of 14 residues. In nucleotides, the CDR3 is TGTGCCAGCAGGGGACAGGTCCCCCCCTACGAGCAGTACTTC. It yields the protein CASRGQVPPYEQYF.

This clonotype was counted at least ten times. The CDR3 loop is CSAGRQGTQETQYF. The CDR3 bases are TGCAGTGCTGGACGACAGGGGACCCAAGAGACCCAGTACTTC. The rearrangement uses TRBV20-1 and TRBJ2-5, with TRBD1 identical over 8 bases. From germline, CDR1 is DFQATT and CDR2 SNEGSKA (reference sequence). V lost 5 bases, J lost 1 base, and 6 bases stayed unmatched. The CDR3 runs 14 residues.

There are a few counts of this clonotype. This chain links TRBV12-3 or TRBV12-4 with TRBJ1-2; D is possibly TRBD1 (5 bases). Between the trimmed V and J ends, which lost 6 bases and 6 bases, there was a span of 14 bases. This CDR3 is 13 amino acids long. The CDR3, as DNA: TGTGCCAGCAGCCCTCGACAGATCCATGGCTACACCTTC. Its translation: CASSPRQIHGYTF.

This clonotype was detected only a few times. The chain recombines TRBV5-1 with TRBJ2-7; 10 bases are a match to TRBD1. Germline V gene data show CDR1 as SGHRS and CDR2 as YFSETQ. CDR3 size: 13 residues. V gave up 6 bases and J gave up 5 bases; unmatched junction bases: 5. The CDR3 protein is CASTGQGSHEQYF. The CDR3 DNA follows: TGCGCCAGCACGGGACAGGGGAGTCACGAGCAGTACTTC.

Details on this clonotype: Sequence at one end of the junction differs from germline and may be a read error. The genes are TRBV20-1 and TRBJ2-5, with 7 nucleotides matching TRBD2. The CDR3 is made up of 15 amino acids. CDR1 is DFQATT, CDR2 SNEGSKA, per germline (reference sequence). CDR3 amino acids: CCARDPRRGKETQYF. CDR3 DNA: TGCTGTGCTAGAGATCCACGGCGGGGGAAAGAGACCCAGTACTTC.

This clonotype was counted between two and nine times. J is TRBJ1-2 and V is TRBV29-1; perhaps TRBD1 as D (5 bases). CDR3 size: 12 residues. The V end lost 3 bases, the J end lost 6 bases, and 11 bases lay between the germline ends. CDR1 is SQVTM and CDR2 is ANQGSEA in the germline V gene. CDR3 in DNA: TGCAGCGTTGAGCGCGGGGGGGATGGCTACACCTTC. Amino acid sequence: CSVERGGDGYTF.

This sequence joins TRBV7-8 and TRBJ2-7; TRBD2 agrees at 12 bases. Looked up from germline, CDR1 is SGHVS and CDR2 is FQNEAQ. CDR3 size: 20 residues. V lost 1 base to trimming and J lost 1 base; unmatched junction nucleotides: 14. CDR3 nucleotides: TGTGCCAGCAGCTTAGTACTAGCGGGGGGCCTAACCCAGTATTCCTACGAGCAGTACTTC. Its protein product is CASSLVLAGGLTQYSYEQYF.